Below are 4 T cell receptor beta chains sequenced from a single sample in a study of T cells in Graves' hyperthyroidism and ophthalmopathy. Amplification of TCR beta CDR3 regions was performed using RNA transcripts as template. Carried out on the TCR CDR3, a first-round RT-PCR used the HTBI primer set. TCRdb independently ran MiXCR on the multiplex PCR reads; one entry per CDR3 protein. The data show 300,000 to 350,000 distinct CDR3 sequences, roughly 14% seen once. The sequenced material came from blood. These receptors all come from a woman aged 25 to 39 with Graves' hyperthyroidism.

The chain combines TRBV5-8 with TRBJ1-3; D might be TRBD1 (5 bases). Trimming took off 3 bases at V and 2 bases at J, with 15 bases between the two ends. This CDR3 spans 16 amino acids. CDR1 and CDR2 from the germline V gene are SGHTS and YDEGEE. The CDR3 protein is CASSYRQLTPGNTIYF. The CDR3 coding sequence is TGTGCCAGCAGCTATCGACAGCTTACACCTGGAAACACCATATATTTT.

This clonotype was counted many times. The J gene is TRBJ1-2, the V gene TRBV7-9; tentative D call: TRBD1 (5 bases). Trimming took off 3 bases at V and 3 bases at J, with 11 bases between the two ends. The CDR3 consists of 14 residues. CDR1 and CDR2 from the germline V gene are SEHNR and FQNEAQ (reference sequence). The CDR3 DNA sequence: TGTGCCAGCAGCTTTTCTCGGGGGGACTATGGCTACACCTTC. It is translated as CASSFSRGDYGYTF. The variable domain in full, with the rest retrieved from reference TRBV7-9 and TRBJ1-2, is DTGVSQNPRHKITKRGQNVTFRCDPISEHNRLYWYRQTLGQGPEFLTYFQNEAQLEKSRLLSDRFSAERPKGSFSTLEIQRTEQGDSAMYLCASSFSRGDYGYTFGSGTRLTVV.

This clonotype was picked up many times. This rearrangement joins TRBV11-3 to TRBJ2-3, with D unresolved. Germline V gene sequence: CDR1 SGHNT, CDR2 YENEEA. The CDR3 sequence is 13 residues long. V lost 4 bases and J 2 bases, leaving 7 bases between the germline ends. The CDR3 is CASSSVNTDTQYF. The CDR3 DNA reads TGTGCCAGCAGCTCCGTGAACACAGATACGCAGTATTTT.

This clonotype has at least ten counts. The V gene is TRBV2, the J gene TRBJ2-2; 7 nucleotides line up with TRBD1. Looked up from germline, CDR1 is SNHLY and CDR2 is FYNNEI. The CDR3 contains 14 residues. V lost 5 bases, J lost 10 bases, and 10 bases stayed unmatched. The CDR3 region is CASSPNYRGEELFF. The CDR3 DNA follows: TGTGCCAGCAGTCCTAACTACAGGGGCGAGGAGCTGTTTTTT.